Following are 17 T cell receptor beta chains from one sample sequenced in a study of blood T cells in healthy people across ages. For the second PCR, which ran for roughly 7 to 11 cycles, a sample-barcoded 5' primer and a J-beta primer mix were used. TCRdb independently ran MiXCR on the 5' RACE reads; one entry per CDR3 protein. The table includes some 1,000,000 distinct CDR3 sequences, approximately 25% detected once. These data were also filed under a second study, of T cells of mothers and their children.

Material for sequencing was blood. The receptors here all came from a girl aged 2-10 years in good health.

V is TRBV29-1 and J is TRBJ2-5, with a possible D match to TRBD1 (5 bases). The V end lost 6 bases, the J end lost 0 bases, and 11 bases lay between the germline ends. The germline V gene encodes CDR1 SQVTM and CDR2 ANQGSEA. This CDR3 is 13 amino acids long. The CDR3 spells CSVWGAYQETQYF. CDR3 sequence (DNA): TGCAGCGTCTGGGGCGCGTACCAAGAGACCCAGTACTTC. The whole variable domain, remainder taken from reference TRBV29-1 and TRBJ2-5, is SAVISQKPSRDICQRGTSLTIQCQVDSQVTMMFWYRQQPGQSLTLIATANQGSEATYESGFVIDKFPISRPNLTFSTLTVSNMSPEDSSIYLCSVWGAYQETQYFGPGTRLLVL.

This chain's CDR3 is CASSEYAGTQNIQYF. CDR3 DNA sequence: TGTGCCAGCAGTGAATACGCAGGGACCCAAAACATTCAGTACTTC. The chain combines TRBV25-1 with TRBJ2-4; the D gene could be TRBD1 or TRBD2 (5 bases each). Per germline, CDR1 MGHDK and CDR2 SYGVNS. The CDR3 sequence is 15 residues long. Trimming shortened V by 0 bases and J by 5 bases, and 11 bases separated the two germline ends.

In this sample, this clonotype turned up a few times. The chain carries TRBV28 and TRBJ2-7; no clear D gene. From germline, CDR1 is MDHEN and CDR2 SYDVKM. Trimming left V 3 bases short and J 1 base short, with 22 bases between. The CDR3 totals 18 residues. The CDR3 here is CASSFYVPTRPGSYEQYF. DNA for the CDR3: TGTGCCAGCAGTTTTTATGTCCCCACCAGGCCCGGGTCCTACGAGCAGTACTTC.

This clonotype turned up a few times. The chain couples TRBV29-1 to TRBJ2-7, with 12 bases fitting TRBD1. CDR3 length: 14 amino acids. Trimming cost V 4 bases and J 5 bases; bases outside gene matches: 6. Germline assignment: CDR1 SQVTM and CDR2 ANQGSEA. In DNA, the CDR3 is TGCAGCGTTGTAGTTGGGACAGGGGGCGACGAGCAGTACTTC. This codes for CSVVVGTGGDEQYF.

For this clonotype: One junction end does not reproduce the germline sequence, and a read error may be involved. V is TRBV28 and J is TRBJ1-1; D is possibly TRBD1 (6 bases). The CDR3 loop spans 14 amino acids. Per the germline V gene, CDR1 is MDHEN and CDR2 is SYDVKM. CDR3 in amino acids: CASSSPKGVTEASF. In nucleotides, the CDR3 is TGTGCCAGCAGTTCGCCAAAGGGGGTCACTGAAGCTTCCTTT. Full variable domain (rest looked up from reference TRBV28 and TRBJ1-1): DVKVTQSSRYLVKRTGEKVFLECVQDMDHENMFWYRQDPGLGLRLIYFSYDVKMKEKGDIPEGYSVSREKKERFSLILESASTNQTSMYLCASSSPKGVTEASFGQGTRLTVV.

The chain has TRBV3-1 and TRBJ2-7; 7 nucleotides match TRBD2. This CDR3 has 15 amino acids. V was clipped by 6 bases and J by 0 bases; unmatched bases: 8. Germline values: CDR1 LGHDT, CDR2 YNNKEL (reference sequence). CDR3 loop: CASRNSGASSYEQYF. The CDR3 coding sequence is TGTGCCAGCAGGAACAGCGGGGCTAGCTCCTACGAGCAGTACTTC.

Only a few counts were recorded for this clonotype. The J gene is TRBJ2-5, the V gene TRBV19, with TRBD1 matching 7 bases. With the DNA end fitting TRBJ2-7 better, the J assignment may be wrong. The CDR3 is made up of 15 amino acids. Germline CDR1 is LNHDA and CDR2 is SQIVND (reference sequence). CDR3 amino acids: CASSIAGTADYEQYF. CDR3 nucleotides: TGTGCCAGTAGTATCGCCGGGACAGCAGATTACGAGCAGTACTTC.

The J gene is TRBJ1-2, the V gene TRBV2, with D perhaps TRBD1 (5 bases). CDR1 and CDR2 (germline): SNHLY, FYNNEI. Trimming took 4 bases from V and 4 from J, leaving 10 bases between them. CDR3 length: 13 residues. The CDR3 coding sequence is TGTGCCAGCAGTGTACGGGACTTCTATGGCTACACCTTC. Translating it yields CASSVRDFYGYTF.

The chain links TRBV29-1 to TRBJ2-2; 11 nucleotides match TRBD2. The CDR3 has 14 amino acids. The trim removed 4 bases at V and 6 bases at J, leaving 4 bases unmatched. Germline CDR1 and CDR2: SQVTM and ANQGSEA. The CDR3 sequence is CSVGLAGYSGELFF. CDR3 coding DNA: TGCAGCGTTGGACTAGCGGGATACTCCGGGGAGCTGTTTTTT.

This clonotype was seen only a few times. One end of the junction varies from germline; a read error may be responsible. In nucleotides, the CDR3 is TGCAGCGTTGAAACCGGGCAAACCCAGTGCTTC. Protein: CSVETGQTQCF. J is TRBJ2-5 and V is TRBV29-1, with D hard to call. Germline V gene sequence: CDR1 SQVTM, CDR2 ANQGSEA. The CDR3 runs to 11 residues.

V usage is TRBV14 and J usage is TRBJ1-6, with 7 bases lining up with TRBD1. In germline, CDR1 is SGHDN, CDR2 FVKESK. This CDR3 has 16 amino acids. V was pared by 3 bases and J by 7 bases, with 9 bases of the junction left unmatched. The CDR3 DNA reads TGTGCCAGCAGCCAGACCCCAGGGGGTAAGAATTCACCCCTCCACTTT. Protein sequence: CASSQTPGGKNSPLHF.

The chain combines TRBV2 with TRBJ1-4, with TRBD1 matching 8 bases. The germline gives CDR1 SNHLY, CDR2 FYNNEI. V lost 7 bases and J lost 2; bases outside the gene matches: 3. The CDR3 sequence is 14 residues long. The CDR3 DNA reads TGTGCCAGCAAGAGGGACAGGACTAATGAAAAACTGTTTTTT. This codes for CASKRDRTNEKLFF.

This clonotype was seen a few times. The chain employs TRBV7-9 and TRBJ2-6; D is ambiguous. Trimming stripped 7 bases from V and 9 bases from J, with 10 bases between. The CDR3 spans 12 residues. In germline, CDR1 is SEHNR, CDR2 FQNEAQ (reference sequence). CDR3 coding DNA: TGTGCCAGCACAATAAGAGTCAACGTCCTGACTTTC. Its protein is CASTIRVNVLTF.

This clonotype was seen a few times. The chain carries TRBV7-9 and TRBJ2-5; D call uncertain. The J call is uncertain, as TRBJ2-1 better fits the DNA end. The CDR3 spans 11 residues. Germline CDR1 reads SEHNR; CDR2 reads FQNEAQ (reference sequence). The CDR3 loop reads CASHPPAEQFF. The CDR3 nucleotides read TGTGCCAGCCACCCACCGGCTGAGCAGTTCTTC.

This sequence joins TRBV2 and TRBJ2-1; D is ambiguous. Per germline, CDR1 SNHLY and CDR2 FYNNEI. The CDR3 extends over 14 amino acids. Trimming cost V 10 bases and J 8 bases, with 21 bases left between them. The CDR3: CATKVLSTLDEQFF. In nucleotides, the CDR3 is TGTGCCACTAAGGTCCTCTCCACGCTGGATGAGCAGTTCTTC. The complete variable domain, with remaining parts taken from reference TRBV2 and TRBJ2-1, reads EPEVTQTPSHQVTQMGQEVILRCVPISNHLYFYWYRQILGQKVEFLVSFYNNEISEKSEIFDDQFSVERPDGSNFTLKIRSTKLEDSAMYFCATKVLSTLDEQFFGPGTRLTVL.

This chain links TRBV29-1 with TRBJ2-3, with unresolved D. CDR1 is SQVTM, CDR2 ANQGSEA, per germline. V lost 0 bases and J 2 bases, leaving 12 bases between the germline ends. The CDR3 covers 15 residues. The CDR3 reads CSVEDTSPDTDTQYF. The CDR3 DNA is TGCAGCGTTGAAGATACGTCGCCAGACACAGATACGCAGTATTTT.

This clonotype was seen ten or more times. The V gene is TRBV27, the J gene TRBJ2-2; tentatively, D is TRBD1 or TRBD2 (6 bases each). CDR1 and CDR2 from the germline V gene are MNHEY and SMNVEV (reference sequence). CDR3 length: 13 amino acids. V dropped 2 bases and J dropped 6 bases, with 7 bases sitting between them. CDR3 sequence reads: CASSLRGAGELFF. Written as DNA, the CDR3 is TGTGCCAGCAGTTTAAGGGGGGCCGGGGAGCTGTTTTTT.